This T cell receptor beta chain was sequenced during a study of cytomegalovirus exposure and HLA in healthy donors. V lost 3 bases and J lost 6, with 11 bases in between. This CDR3 is 13 amino acids long. In germline, CDR1 is ENHRY, CDR2 SYGVKD. Data came from immunoSEQ multiplex PCR; TCRdb stores just in-frame clones and leaves some out. The sample lists approximately 150,000 clones, 87% occurring once. This sequence originates from a woman younger than 45 in good health and CMV-seronegative. The sequenced sample consisted of PBMCs. This chain joins TRBV10-3 and TRBJ1-1, with no clear D. CDR3 DNA sequence: TGTGCCATCAGTGAAGCCGCGGGTTCTGAAGCTTTCTTT. Its translation is CAISEAAGSEAFF.